Listed here is a single T cell receptor (beta chain). Its antigen is undetermined. This sample was taken from a study of T cells after yellow fever vaccination. Study results and limitations: Although most clonotypes did not, a small share appeared in both CD4 and CD8 compartments. Most primary-vaccination clones recurred post-booster (nearly 98% CD4, 85% to 90% CD8).

Per the germline V gene, CDR1 is MNHNS and CDR2 is SASEGT. Losses at the gene ends were 6 bases for V and 4 bases for J; bases not matched to a gene: 6. This CDR3 has 14 amino acids. In TCRdb, the 5' RACE reads were re-called with MiXCR into one record per CDR3 protein. The repertoire holds 500,000 to 650,000 distinct CDR3 sequences, roughly 12% seen once, with just under 15% in the top ten. The source of this sequence is a young man who received the YFV17D yellow fever vaccine. The sample consisted of PBMCs, taken on the day of the yellow fever booster vaccination. The chain couples TRBV6-1 to TRBJ2-3, with 8 nucleotides matching TRBD2. CDR3 nucleotides: TGTGCCAGCAGGGCGGGAGGCGAAGCAGATACGCAGTATTTT. Encoded protein: CASRAGGEADTQYF.